What follows are 5 T cell receptor beta chains derived from one specimen sequenced in a study of T cells in women clearing cervical HPV infection. The table came from immunoSEQ multiplex PCR; TCRdb's copy has only in-frame clones and leaves some out. The sample's table shows around 39,000 clones. Sequences were obtained from blood buffy coat. These receptor sequences come from a woman aged 18-70 years with a cervical HPV16 infection that either progressed to CIN3+ or cleared (not recorded which).

To note about this clone: The read ends 3 residues shy of where the CDR3 ends; the end is completed using the germline J gene. The chain recombines TRBV20-1 with TRBJ1-1; 10 bases match TRBD1. J lost 4 bases, V lost 0 bases, and 2 bases had no gene match. The CDR3 covers 14 residues. Germline-derived CDR1 and CDR2 are DFQATT and SNEGSKA (reference sequence). The CDR3 loop is CSARDRTGGTEAFF. CDR3 DNA, as far as it was read: TGCAGTGCTAGAGATAGGACAGGGGGCACTGAA.

Comment on this clone: From the germline J gene comes the end of the CDR3, since the read stops 3 residues before it. The chain recombines TRBV19 with TRBJ1-2, with TRBD1 matching over 8 bases. The CDR3 extends over 13 amino acids. Trimming cost V 3 bases and J 6 bases; bases outside gene matches: 3. Germline loops: CDR1 LNHDA, CDR2 SQIVND (reference sequence). CDR3 sequence: CASSIGQGDGYTF. The sequenced part of the CDR3 DNA is TGTGCCAGTAGTATTGGACAGGGTGATGGC.

Turning to this clone: The CDR3 end falls 3 residues outside the read, so it is completed with the germline J gene. The chain joins TRBV4-1 to TRBJ1-1; D not certain. V lost 1 base and J lost 4, with 13 bases in between. Germline-derived CDR1 and CDR2 are MGHRA and YSYEKL. The CDR3 is 15 amino acids. The CDR3 bases that were read are TGCGCCAGCAGCCAAGGTCAGATTGAGTCCACTGAA. It encodes CASSQGQIESTE. The complete CDR3 reads CASSQGQIESTEAFF.

Points on this clone: The CDR3 goes on 3 residues after the read ends, and that part is filled in from the germline J gene. The rearrangement uses TRBV12-5 and TRBJ2-3; 7 bases are a match to TRBD2. Germline V gene data show CDR1 as LGHNT and CDR2 as FRNRAP. This CDR3 has 14 residues. V dropped 3 bases and J dropped 4; count of bases not matched to a gene: 4. CDR3 region: CASGLSGTSDTQYF. CDR3 DNA, as far as it was read: TGTGCTAGTGGTTTAAGCGGGACCTCAGATACG.

Note on this clone: The sequence runs out 3 residues before the end of the CDR3; the remainder is reconstructed from the germline J gene. The chain carries TRBV12-3 or TRBV12-4 and TRBJ2-7; D gene unclear. Trimming removed 6 bases at V and 3 bases at J, with 12 bases between. The CDR3 consists of 13 residues. The CDR3 bases that were read are TGTGCCAGCAGAGGCCCGACGGGCTACGAG. This codes for CASRGPTGYE. The complete CDR3 sequence is CASRGPTGYEQYF.